Each of the 19 T cell receptor beta chains below was sequenced from the same sample in a study of identical twins. TCRdb recomputed calls from the 5' RACE reads with MiXCR, one row per CDR3 protein. The repertoire has 450,000 or so distinct CDR3 sequences, 20% to 30% of them found once; the top ten carry over 2.5%. These records were also assigned to another study, of T cells expressing NK-cell markers.

The sample taken for sequencing was CD4+ T cells sorted from blood. These receptors all come from a woman aged 18 to 35 in good health.

This clonotype appeared many times. V usage is TRBV10-2 and J usage is TRBJ2-1; TRBD2 matches 10 bases. The CDR3 is made up of 17 amino acids. Germline trimming cut 2 bases from V and 8 bases from J; bases unmatched to any gene: 12. Germline V gene sequence: CDR1 WSHSY, CDR2 SAAADI. CDR3 DNA sequence: TGCGCCAGCAGTGAGACGCTAGCGGGAGCGTTATACCATGAGCAGTTCTTC. It translates to CASSETLAGALYHEQFF.

The chain has TRBV11-2 and TRBJ2-2; TRBD2 matches at 8 bases. Trimming removed 3 bases from V and 4 bases from J; junction bases left unmatched: 7. CDR3 length: 16 residues. Germline V lookup: CDR1 SGHAT, CDR2 FQNNGV. The CDR3 spells CASSFIAGRITGELFF. The CDR3 nucleotides are TGTGCCAGCAGCTTTATAGCGGGACGTATCACCGGGGAGCTGTTTTTT.

The chain combines TRBV20-1 with TRBJ2-1; possible D gene TRBD2, 5 bases. The germline CDR1 and CDR2 sequences are DFQATT and SNEGSKA (reference sequence). The length of the CDR3 is 10 residues. This chain's CDR3 is CRTGYNEQFF. CDR3 DNA: TGCAGGACGGGGTACAATGAGCAGTTCTTC.

The CDR3 nucleotides are TGTGCCAGCAGACAGGACAGGGGATGGAATGAGCAGTTCTTC. Its protein product is CASRQDRGWNEQFF. The V call is TRBV4-2, the J call TRBJ2-1, with TRBD1 matching 9 bases. With V trimmed by 6 bases and J by 7 bases, 7 bases remained unmatched. The CDR3 length is 14 residues. Germline loops: CDR1 LGHNA, CDR2 YNFKEQ.

This clonotype was detected a few times. The chain combines TRBV20-1 with TRBJ2-7; TRBD2 matches 12 bases. V shed 6 bases and J 6 bases; nucleotides not matched to a gene: 6. The germline gives CDR1 DFQATT, CDR2 SNEGSKA (reference sequence). CDR3 length: 13 residues. The CDR3 coding sequence is TGCAGTGCCCCGACTAGCGGGAGAACCGAGCAGTACTTC. Encoded protein: CSAPTSGRTEQYF.

The chain carries TRBV18 and TRBJ2-3; the D is unclear. Germline assignment: CDR1 KGHSH and CDR2 LQKENI. The CDR3 totals 12 residues. Between the trimmed V and J ends, which lost 3 bases and 4 bases, there was a span of 5 bases. The DNA for the CDR3 is TGTGCCAGCTCACCTGAACCAGATACGCAGTATTTT. As protein: CASSPEPDTQYF.

This clonotype was counted at least ten times. The chain joins TRBV5-6 to TRBJ2-3; D is possibly TRBD1 or TRBD2 (5 bases each). Germline V gene sequence: CDR1 SGHDT, CDR2 YYEEEE. With 5 bases removed from V and 2 bases from J, the gap between germline ends came to 15 bases. This CDR3 is built from 15 residues. The CDR3 region is CASSWGGQYTDTQYF. CDR3 DNA sequence: TGTGCCAGCAGTTGGGGCGGGCAGTACACAGATACGCAGTATTTT.

This clonotype was seen just once. This chain uses TRBV30 with TRBJ2-2; unclear D gene. V was cut by 4 bases and J by 5 bases, with 8 bases left in between. The CDR3 length is 12 residues. Germline V CDR1 and CDR2: GTSNPN, SVGIG (reference sequence). CDR3 DNA: TGTGCCTGGACGAAGCAAACCGGGGAGCTGTTTTTT. As protein: CAWTKQTGELFF. Full variable domain (outside the CDR3, taken from reference TRBV30 and TRBJ2-2): SQTIHQWPATLVQPVGSPLSLECTVEGTSNPNLYWYRQAAGRGLQLLFYSVGIGQISSEVPQNLSASRPQDRQFILSSKKLLLSDSGFYLCAWTKQTGELFFGEGSRLTVL.

This clonotype has just a few counts. The genes are TRBV5-5 and TRBJ2-1; 11 nucleotides match TRBD2. Germline CDR1 is SGHKS and CDR2 is YYEKEE (reference sequence). V lost 3 bases to trimming and J lost 3 bases; unmatched junction nucleotides: 2. This CDR3 comprises 15 residues. The CDR3 DNA is TGTGCCAGCAGCTGGACTAGCGGGTACTACAATGAGCAGTTCTTC. Amino acid sequence: CASSWTSGYYNEQFF.

This clonotype was recorded a few times. The chain employs TRBV28 and TRBJ2-7; TRBD2 agrees at 13 bases. The V gene's germline CDR1 is MDHEN and CDR2 SYDVKM. There are 13 residues in the CDR3. The CDR3, as DNA: TGTGGCTCGGGACTAGCGGGACTCAACGAGCAGTACTTC. It is translated as CGSGLAGLNEQYF.

This clonotype was counted only a few times. This CDR3 reads CASSYRGSGSYEQFF. CDR3 in DNA: TGTGCCAGCAGTTACCGGGGTAGCGGGAGCTATGAGCAGTTCTTC. The chain carries TRBV6-2 or TRBV6-3 and TRBJ2-1; 9 nucleotides line up with TRBD2. The CDR3 covers 15 residues. Germline V gene data show CDR1 as MNHEY and CDR2 as SVGEGT. The V segment lost 2 bases and the J segment 8 bases; nucleotides outside the gene matches: 7.

This clonotype was seen only a few times. The gene calls are TRBV19 and TRBJ2-1; TRBD1 agrees at 7 bases. CDR1 LNHDA and CDR2 SQIVND come from the germline V gene (reference sequence). This CDR3 has 13 amino acids. The J segment lost 6 bases and the V segment lost 7 bases, leaving 6 bases of the junction unmatched. The CDR3 loop reads CASTTGSVNEQFF. Here the CDR3 DNA reads TGTGCCAGTACGACAGGGTCGGTCAATGAGCAGTTCTTC.

This chain connects TRBV20-1 to TRBJ2-7; TRBD2 agrees at 9 bases. CDR1 is DFQATT and CDR2 is SNEGSKA in the germline V gene (reference sequence). Germline trimming cut 6 bases from V and 1 base from J; bases unmatched to any gene: 7. This CDR3 is built from 14 residues. In nucleotides, the CDR3 is TGCAGTGCCTACCCACTAGCGGGTTCCTACGAGCAGTACTTC. It translates to CSAYPLAGSYEQYF.

The rearrangement uses TRBV18 and TRBJ2-7; 7 bases line up with TRBD2. In germline, CDR1 is KGHSH, CDR2 LQKENI. The CDR3 is 13 residues long. Trimming at V came to 8 bases and at J to 5 bases, leaving 9 bases not matched to a gene. This CDR3 is CASTPGGTDEQYF. The CDR3 nucleotides are TGTGCCAGCACTCCGGGAGGAACTGACGAGCAGTACTTC. The full variable domain, rest sourced from reference TRBV18 and TRBJ2-7, is NAGVMQNPRHLVRRRGQEARLRCSPMKGHSHVYWYRQLPEEGLKFMVYLQKENIIDESGMPKERFSAEFPKEGPSILRIQQVVRGDSAAYFCASTPGGTDEQYFGPGTRLTVT.

The chain recombines TRBV4-3 with TRBJ2-3; D uncertain. Trimming shortened V by 0 bases and J by 2 bases, and 6 bases separated the two germline ends. The CDR3 spans 14 residues. Germline-derived CDR1 and CDR2 are LGHNA and YSLEER. CDR3 loop: CASSQDTDTDTQYF. The CDR3 DNA is TGCGCCAGCAGCCAAGATACGGACACAGATACGCAGTATTTT.

The genes are TRBV20-1 and TRBJ2-2; tentative D call: TRBD1 (6 bases). The CDR3 totals 14 residues. The germline gives CDR1 DFQATT, CDR2 SNEGSKA (reference sequence). V was clipped by 4 bases and J by 2 bases, with 11 bases between them. CDR3 DNA sequence: TGCAGTGCTACTCCGGGACATAACACCGGGGAGCTGTTTTTT. It encodes CSATPGHNTGELFF.

In this sample, this clonotype turned up a few times. The chain is built from TRBV5-1 and TRBJ2-1; 8 bases align to TRBD2. Germline loops: CDR1 SGHRS, CDR2 YFSETQ. The CDR3 is 13 residues long. V lost 5 bases and J lost 7; bases outside the gene matches: 5. The CDR3 DNA follows: TGCGCCAGCAGGGCGGGGGGATTAAATGAGCAGTTCTTC. Its protein product is CASRAGGLNEQFF. Full variable domain (remainder filled in from reference TRBV5-1 and TRBJ2-1): KAGVTQTPRYLIKTRGQQVTLSCSPISGHRSVSWYQQTPGQGLQFLFEYFSETQRNKGNFPGRFSGRQFSNSRSEMNVSTLELGDSALYLCASRAGGLNEQFFGPGTRLTVL.

V gene TRBV27 combines with J gene TRBJ1-1; D unresolved. This CDR3 is 16 amino acids long. Germline V gene data show CDR1 as MNHEY and CDR2 as SMNVEV (reference sequence). V gave up 0 bases and J gave up 4 bases, with 15 bases separating them. As DNA, the CDR3 is TGTGCCAGCAGTTTATCCTCGACAACCTGGGGCACTGAAGCTTTCTTT. It is translated as CASSLSSTTWGTEAFF.

The table lists this clonotype with a few counts. The chain links TRBV24-1 to TRBJ1-1, with D unresolved. The CDR3 sequence is 10 residues long. CDR1 and CDR2 from the germline V gene are KGHDR and SFDVKD. Trimming cost V 0 bases and J 8 bases, with 0 bases left between them. The DNA for the CDR3 is TGTGCCACCAGTGATTTGGAAGCTTTCTTT. The encoded protein is CATSDLEAFF.